This T cell receptor beta chain was recorded in a study of regulatory T cells in long-lasting Graves disease. CDR3 length: 14 residues. Germline CDR1 and CDR2: MNHEY and SMNVEV (reference sequence). The V and J ends lost 5 bases and 5 bases, in that order; junction bases with no gene match: 6. The sample holds many counts of this clonotype. Time point of the sample: newly diagnosed GD, antithyroid drugs for less than 3 months. The TCR library was made from RNA extracted from PBMCs. Both iRepertoire HTBI primers and Arm-PCR of CDR3 regions were used to build the TCR beta libraries. TCRdb used MiXCR to reprocess the multiplex PCR reads, holding one entry per CDR3 protein. The sample lists roughly 320,000 distinct CDR3 sequences; roughly 17% were seen once. The same specimen was also included in a second study, on T cells in Graves' hyperthyroidism and ophthalmopathy.

Sequencing was performed on peripheral blood mononuclear cells (PBMCs), taken at new diagnosis, from a patient treated with antithyroid drugs. This receptor was obtained from a man aged 35 to 55 with Graves disease. The chain links TRBV27 to TRBJ2-7; 10 bases fit TRBD2. CDR3 coding DNA: TGTGCCAGCAGTGGGGGACTAGCGAACGACGAGCAGTACTTC. This gives the protein CASSGGLANDEQYF.